Listed here are 16 T cell receptor beta chains from one sample, sequenced in a study of blood T cell repertoires in COVID-19. The data were produced by immunoSEQ multiplex PCR, yet TCRdb's version contains in-frame clones alone and is incomplete. The sample shows about 370,000 clones, approximately 93% of them seen only once. The sample was PBMCs or T cells enriched from blood (not recorded which). Receptors were obtained from a middle-aged woman who had been exposed to COVID-19.

J is TRBJ1-4 and V is TRBV16, with no clear D. Germline V lookup: CDR1 KGHSY, CDR2 FQNENV. Deletions cut 0 bases from V and 3 bases from J, with 8 bases between. CDR3 length: 15 residues. CDR3 amino acids: CASSQSRGANEKLFF. CDR3 DNA: TGTGCCAGCAGCCAATCGCGGGGAGCTAATGAAAAACTGTTTTTT.

The chain has TRBV6-5 and TRBJ1-6, with 8 positions matching TRBD1. There are 15 residues in the CDR3. Per germline, CDR1 MNHEY and CDR2 SVGAGI. V lost 2 bases and J lost 7; bases outside the gene matches: 4. Written as DNA, the CDR3 is TGTGCCAGCAGTTACACACGACAGGGGAATTCACCCCTCCACTTT. Its protein product is CASSYTRQGNSPLHF.

This chain links TRBV29-1 with TRBJ1-1; D perhaps matches TRBD1 (5 bases). Trimming removed 4 bases at V and 3 bases at J, with 27 bases between. The length of the CDR3 is 18 residues. Germline assignment: CDR1 SQVTM and CDR2 ANQGSEA. CDR3 sequence: CSVGPPRTRAKTDTEAFF. The CDR3 DNA sequence: TGCAGCGTTGGGCCCCCCAGGACCAGGGCTAAGACGGACACTGAAGCTTTCTTT.

The J gene is TRBJ2-3, the V gene TRBV27; possible D gene TRBD1, 5 bases. The length of the CDR3 is 16 residues. V was trimmed by 5 bases and J by 3 bases, leaving 18 bases between them. Looked up from germline, CDR1 is MNHEY and CDR2 is SMNVEV (reference sequence). CDR3 region: CASSPRVLRKTDTQYF. The CDR3 nucleotides are TGTGCCAGCAGTCCCAGGGTCCTGAGAAAGACAGATACGCAGTATTTT.

The V gene is TRBV7-6, the J gene TRBJ2-3, with 10 nucleotides matching TRBD2. The V segment lost 2 bases and the J segment 1 base; nucleotides outside the gene matches: 6. Germline V CDR1 and CDR2: SGHVS, FNYEAQ. The CDR3 is made up of 17 amino acids. CDR3 sequence (DNA): TGTGCCAGCAGCTTATTCCAGCGGGGGGGCCGCACAGATACGCAGTATTTT. It specifies CASSLFQRGGRTDTQYF.

The chain joins TRBV7-8 to TRBJ1-5; maybe TRBD1 (6 bases). V was trimmed by 2 bases and J by 6 bases, leaving 14 bases between them. The CDR3 length is 15 residues. Per the germline V gene, CDR1 is SGHVS and CDR2 is FQNEAQ. The chain's CDR3 is CASSLNSGGSQPQHF. The DNA for the CDR3 is TGTGCCAGCAGCTTAAATTCGGGGGGCAGTCAGCCCCAGCATTTT.

The V gene is TRBV30, the J gene TRBJ2-3; D is unclear. The CDR3 is 13 residues long. Germline values: CDR1 GTSNPN, CDR2 SVGIG (reference sequence). V was shortened by 5 bases and J by 2 bases, with 11 bases between the two germline ends. The CDR3 coding sequence is TGTGCCTGGGATCCCGGAGTCACAGATACGCAGTATTTT. Translation: CAWDPGVTDTQYF.

The V gene is TRBV6-4, the J gene TRBJ2-5, with D perhaps TRBD1 (6 bases). Germline V gives CDR1 MRHNA, CDR2 SNTAGT. The CDR3 runs 15 residues. V was pared by 4 bases and J by 5 bases, with 17 bases between. This chain's CDR3 is CASSANRVPAETQYF. CDR3 nucleotide sequence: TGTGCCAGCAGTGCTAACAGGGTCCCGGCGGAGACCCAGTACTTC.

The chain uses TRBV7-6 and TRBJ2-5; the D gene is possibly TRBD1 (6 bases). The CDR3 totals 14 residues. The V end was cut by 4 bases, the J end by 5 bases, with 14 bases between. Germline values: CDR1 SGHVS, CDR2 FNYEAQ. CDR3 region: CASSSSGEWETQYF. The CDR3 DNA reads as TGTGCCAGCAGCTCTTCAGGGGAGTGGGAGACCCAGTACTTC.

This sequence joins TRBV13 and TRBJ2-5; D is possibly TRBD2 (6 bases). V was trimmed by 5 bases and J by 5 bases, leaving 21 bases between them. CDR3 length: 16 amino acids. Germline V gene data show CDR1 as PRHDT and CDR2 as FYEKMQ (reference sequence). This CDR3 is CASSPRRGSPRETQYF. For the CDR3, the DNA is TGTGCCAGCAGCCCTAGACGGGGGAGTCCTCGGGAGACCCAGTACTTC.

The table lists this clone with a count of one. The CDR3 reads CASSPDRGAYNEQFF. CDR3 in DNA: TGTGCCAGCAGCCCGGACAGGGGCGCCTACAATGAGCAGTTCTTC. The J gene is TRBJ2-1, the V gene TRBV7-3; TRBD1 aligns across 9 bases. Germline V gives CDR1 SGHTA, CDR2 FQGTGA. Trimming removed 5 bases from V and 2 bases from J; junction bases left unmatched: 4. The CDR3 runs 15 residues. Complete variable domain (other parts from reference TRBV7-3 and TRBJ2-1): GAGVSQTPSNKVTEKGKYVELRCDPISGHTALYWYRQSLGQGPEFLIYFQGTGAADDSGLPNDRFFAVRPEGSVSTLKIQRTERGDSAVYLCASSPDRGAYNEQFFGPGTRLTVL.

The genes are TRBV24-1 and TRBJ2-3; 8 positions agree with TRBD2. This CDR3 comprises 14 residues. Germline loops: CDR1 KGHDR, CDR2 SFDVKD. V lost 7 bases and J lost 5; bases outside the gene matches: 7. The CDR3 DNA is TGTGCCACCAGCTTTGGCGGGAGGTTAGATACGCAGTATTTT. It encodes CATSFGGRLDTQYF.

The rearrangement joins TRBV24-1 to TRBJ2-5, with D perhaps matching TRBD1 (5 bases). Germline loops: CDR1 KGHDR, CDR2 SFDVKD. There are 13 residues in the CDR3. Trimming took off 5 bases at V and 3 bases at J, with 9 bases between the two ends. CDR3 region: CATSASGKETQYF. CDR3 bases: TGTGCCACCAGTGCGTCAGGGAAAGAGACCCAGTACTTC.

This chain uses TRBV11-3 with TRBJ2-1; D is uncertain. Looked up from germline, CDR1 is SGHNT and CDR2 is YENEEA. The V and J ends lost 1 base and 3 bases respectively, with 7 bases between them. This CDR3 spans 14 amino acids. CDR3 loop: CASSLGADYNEQFF. CDR3 in DNA: TGTGCCAGCAGCTTAGGGGCTGACTACAATGAGCAGTTCTTC.

The chain carries TRBV24-1 and TRBJ1-2, with D tentatively TRBD1 (6 bases). Germline CDR1 KGHDR, CDR2 SFDVKD. The CDR3 totals 13 residues. V lost 4 bases to trimming and J lost 6 bases, with 11 bases between them. Written as DNA, the CDR3 is TGTGCCACCAGTGACTCTACAGGGAATGGCTACACCTTC. Its protein product is CATSDSTGNGYTF.

The chain joins TRBV18 to TRBJ2-7, with 8 bases fitting TRBD1. Trimming at V came to 0 bases and at J to 0 bases, leaving 1 base not matched to a gene. Germline V gene data show CDR1 as KGHSH and CDR2 as LQKENI. This CDR3 is 15 amino acids long. The CDR3 bases are TGTGCCAGCTCACCACCCGGGACAGGCTCCTACGAGCAGTACTTC. Protein: CASSPPGTGSYEQYF.